The next 13 T cell receptor beta chains were all read from a single sample in a study of identical twins. TCRdb analysed the 5' RACE reads with MiXCR anew, one entry per CDR3 protein. The sample carries fewer than 350,000 distinct CDR3 sequences, roughly 8.6% recorded once. These data were also filed under a second study, of yellow fever vaccine responses in identical twins.

Sequenced sample: memory (CD45RO+) T cells sorted from blood. All receptors come from a woman aged 18-29 years in good health.

This clonotype was recorded many times. The chain carries TRBV15 and TRBJ1-2; D unresolved. Germline CDR1 reads LNHNV; CDR2 reads YYDKDF (reference sequence). The CDR3 totals 13 residues. Trimming took 0 bases from V and 7 from J, leaving 9 bases between them. The CDR3 DNA sequence: TGTGCCACCAGCAGAGATCCGGGTTCTGGCTACACCTTC. Its translation is CATSRDPGSGYTF.

This clonotype was seen only a few times. The rearrangement links TRBV20-1 to TRBJ2-5; no clear D gene. Germline CDR1 DFQATT, CDR2 SNEGSKA (reference sequence). Trimming pared 2 bases from V and 2 bases from J, leaving 6 bases between. The CDR3 has 12 residues. This CDR3 reads CSARWQQETQYF. The CDR3 DNA is TGCAGTGCTAGATGGCAGCAAGAGACCCAGTACTTC.

V usage is TRBV20-1 and J usage is TRBJ2-7, with 9 bases identical to TRBD2. Losses at the gene ends were 4 bases for V and 0 bases for J; bases not matched to a gene: 13. In germline, CDR1 is DFQATT, CDR2 SNEGSKA (reference sequence). The CDR3 loop spans 17 amino acids. The chain's CDR3 is CSATRASTSGRSYEQYF. The CDR3 DNA reads as TGCAGTGCTACCCGCGCCTCGACTAGCGGTCGCTCCTACGAGCAGTACTTC.

The CDR3 region has the DNA TGTGCCAGCAGCACTCTCCCCAAGGGTAAAACCGGGGAGCTGTTTTTT. This encodes CASSTLPKGKTGELFF. V and J are TRBV7-8 and TRBJ2-2; D gene ambiguous. Germline values: CDR1 SGHVS, CDR2 FQNEAQ. Trimming removed 5 bases from V and 5 bases from J, with 18 bases in between. The CDR3 covers 16 residues.

The rearrangement links TRBV28 to TRBJ1-1, with a possible D match to TRBD1 (6 bases). Germline CDR1 and CDR2: MDHEN and SYDVKM. V lost 8 bases to trimming and J lost 3 bases, with 16 bases between them. This CDR3 is 14 amino acids long. The chain's CDR3 is CASPERGGHTEAFF. In nucleotides, the CDR3 is TGTGCCAGCCCCGAAAGGGGGGGACACACTGAAGCTTTCTTT.

CDR3 nucleotides: TGCAGTGCAACTAAACCCACCGGGACTAGCGGGAGGGCGGAGCAGTTCTTC. Protein product: CSATKPTGTSGRAEQFF. V gene TRBV20-1 combines with J gene TRBJ2-1; 16 bases line up with TRBD2. The CDR3 length is 17 residues. V dropped 6 bases and J dropped 10; count of bases not matched to a gene: 15. The germline gives CDR1 DFQATT, CDR2 SNEGSKA (reference sequence).

The chain uses TRBV6-2 or TRBV6-3 and TRBJ2-6; D ambiguous. The CDR3 runs 14 residues. Germline V CDR1 and CDR2: MNHEY, SVGEGT. Trimming stripped 5 bases from V and 4 bases from J, with 9 bases between. CDR3 loop: CASSAISGANVLTF. The CDR3 nucleotides read TGTGCCAGCAGTGCAATCTCAGGGGCCAACGTCCTGACTTTC.

This clonotype was seen a few times. The chain recombines TRBV18 with TRBJ2-4; D unresolved. The CDR3 extends over 13 amino acids. Germline V gene sequence: CDR1 KGHSH, CDR2 LQKENI. The V end was cut by 3 bases, the J end by 3 bases, with 6 bases between. Here the CDR3 reads CASSPHDKNIQYF. DNA of the CDR3: TGTGCCAGCTCACCCCACGACAAAAACATTCAGTACTTC.

This clonotype was picked up many times. V usage is TRBV10-3 and J usage is TRBJ2-1; perhaps TRBD1 as D (6 bases). Germline CDR1 is ENHRY and CDR2 is SYGVKD. The CDR3 is 15 residues long. V shed 5 bases and J shed 3 bases, with 14 bases lying between them. The CDR3 coding sequence is TGTGCCATCAGTAAAGAACAGGGCCTCTACAATGAGCAGTTCTTC. This sequence encodes CAISKEQGLYNEQFF.

In this sample, this clonotype turned up a few times. This chain links TRBV20-1 with TRBJ2-4, with D perhaps matching TRBD1 (6 bases). Per germline, CDR1 DFQATT and CDR2 SNEGSKA (reference sequence). V lost 1 base to trimming and J lost 0 bases, with 10 bases between them. The CDR3 has 15 amino acids. CDR3 in amino acids: CSARGQELAKNIQYF. In DNA, the CDR3 is TGCAGTGCTAGAGGACAGGAGTTAGCCAAAAACATTCAGTACTTC.

This clonotype was counted only a few times. CDR3 DNA sequence: TGTGCCAGCAGCCCGCCCCCCGGGGGGACAAGCATGGATACGCAGTATTTT. Its translation is CASSPPPGGTSMDTQYF. The rearrangement joins TRBV3-1 to TRBJ2-3; a possible D gene is TRBD2 (7 bases). Germline V CDR1 and CDR2: LGHDT, YNNKEL (reference sequence). The ends were cut back, 4 bases at V and 6 bases at J, with 23 bases in the middle. This CDR3 comprises 17 residues.

In this sample, this clonotype turned up a few times. The CDR3 DNA reads TGTGCCAGCAGTTTAGTACAGGGGGCTGCAAACACTGAAGCTTTCTTT. Amino acid sequence: CASSLVQGAANTEAFF. The J gene is TRBJ1-1, the V gene TRBV28; 9 nucleotides align to TRBD1. CDR1 is MDHEN and CDR2 is SYDVKM in the germline V gene. V shed 2 bases and J 2 bases; nucleotides not matched to a gene: 6. This CDR3 has 16 amino acids.

This clonotype was picked up one time. The rearrangement links TRBV14 to TRBJ2-7; D is uncertain. This CDR3 comprises 17 residues. Germline V gene lookup returns CDR1 SGHDN and CDR2 FVKESK. With 4 bases removed from V and 0 bases from J, the gap between germline ends came to 19 bases. The CDR3 sequence is CASSPPAVCQSSYEQYV. In nucleotides, the CDR3 is TGTGCCAGCAGCCCCCCGGCCGTCTGCCAGAGCTCCTACGAGCAGTACGTC.